The clone carrying this T cell receptor (beta chain) was detected a few times. The data are from a study of blood T cell repertoires in COVID-19. Whole-study context: Samples taken during acute and convalescent COVID-19 were collected in the United States, Italy and Spain. T cells, B-cell-depleted T cells, or PBMCs supplied cDNA or gDNA.

Germline values: CDR1 LGHNA, CDR2 YSLEER. CDR3 length: 17 amino acids. V was trimmed by 0 bases and J by 3 bases, leaving 15 bases between them. Original handling: Quantification of nucleated cells was approximated via reference gene primer amplification. Repertoires were generated with immunoSEQ multiplex PCR, while TCRdb's copy carries only in-frame clones and drops some. From that table come the V and J calls and clone size; the DNA was used to work out D and trimming. Of under 150,000 clones listed, approximately 88% were seen once; the top ten hold roughly 8%. The sequenced sample consisted of peripheral blood. The sequence derives from a woman in her thirties or forties with acute or convalescent COVID-19. The chain carries TRBV4-3 and TRBJ1-5; D possibly corresponds to TRBD1 (5 bases). CDR3 sequence reads: CASSQDFPRADNQPQHF. CDR3 nucleotides: TGCGCCAGCAGCCAAGATTTTCCCAGGGCGGACAATCAGCCCCAGCATTTT.